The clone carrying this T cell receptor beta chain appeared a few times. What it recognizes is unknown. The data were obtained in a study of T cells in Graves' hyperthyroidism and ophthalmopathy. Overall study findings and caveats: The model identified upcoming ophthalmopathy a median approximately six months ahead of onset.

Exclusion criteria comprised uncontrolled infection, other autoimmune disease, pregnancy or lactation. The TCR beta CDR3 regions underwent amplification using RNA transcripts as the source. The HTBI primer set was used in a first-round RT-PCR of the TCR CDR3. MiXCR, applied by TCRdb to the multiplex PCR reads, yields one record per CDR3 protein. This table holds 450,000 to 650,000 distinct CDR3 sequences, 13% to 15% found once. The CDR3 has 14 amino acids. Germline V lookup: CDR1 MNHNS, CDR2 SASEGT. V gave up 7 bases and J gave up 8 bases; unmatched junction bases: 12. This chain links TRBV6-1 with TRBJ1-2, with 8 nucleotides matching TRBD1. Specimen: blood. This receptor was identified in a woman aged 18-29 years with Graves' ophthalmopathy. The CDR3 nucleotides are TGTGCCAGCACTCAGACAGGGGAATCAGAAGGCTACACCTTC. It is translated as CASTQTGESEGYTF.